What follows are 8 T cell receptor beta chains derived from one specimen sequenced in a study of chronic HIV infection and antiretroviral therapy. TCRdb re-analysed the 5' RACE reads in MiXCR, keeping a single row per CDR3 protein. The sample comprises some 38,000 distinct CDR3 sequences, 7% to 10% of which are singletons, and approximately 2.6% rests with the top ten. Sequencing used peripheral blood. The receptors here all came from an adult who had HIV and had not received antiretroviral therapy, or was an uninfected healthy control (not recorded which).

This clonotype was recorded a few times. The chain has TRBV11-2 and TRBJ1-4; weak D call: TRBD1 (6 bases). Germline CDR1 reads SGHAT; CDR2 reads FQNNGV. V was pared by 5 bases and J by 6 bases, with 16 bases between. The CDR3 is 15 residues long. The CDR3 bases are TGTGCCAGCAGCCCGTGGGGGGGCGCGGATGAAAAACTGTTTTTT. Protein product: CASSPWGGADEKLFF.

The DNA for the CDR3 is TGTGCCAGCACCGACAGGGGGACAGATACGCAGTATTTT. This codes for CASTDRGTDTQYF. This sequence joins TRBV6-5 and TRBJ2-3, with TRBD1 matching 9 bases. The length of the CDR3 is 13 residues. CDR1 MNHEY and CDR2 SVGAGI come from the germline V gene. The junction had 2 bases not matched to a gene; V was cut back by 7 bases and J by 3 bases.

The V and J genes are TRBV28 and TRBJ1-4; the D gene is possibly TRBD1 (6 bases). This CDR3 comprises 15 residues. V lost 1 base to trimming and J lost 11 bases, with 17 bases between them. Per the germline V gene, CDR1 is MDHEN and CDR2 is SYDVKM. In DNA form, the CDR3 reads TGTGCCAGCAGTTTATCGGGGGGCCCAGAGTGGAAACTGTTTTTT. Protein product: CASSLSGGPEWKLFF.

The chain has TRBV7-9 and TRBJ2-1; 11 bases are a match to TRBD2. The V gene end was trimmed by 5 bases and the J gene end by 9 bases; junction bases not matched to a gene: 3. Germline CDR1 SEHNR, CDR2 FQNEAQ (reference sequence). This CDR3 is 13 amino acids long. The CDR3 DNA reads TGTGCCAGCAGCGCGACTAGCGGGGTTGAGCAGTTCTTC. This encodes CASSATSGVEQFF.

In this sample, this clonotype turned up many times. The V gene is TRBV3-1, the J gene TRBJ2-7; 9 bases line up with TRBD1. The CDR3 consists of 14 residues. The V gene end was trimmed by 4 bases and the J gene end by 5 bases; junction bases not matched to a gene: 6. Germline-derived CDR1 and CDR2 are LGHDT and YNNKEL (reference sequence). For the CDR3, the DNA is TGTGCCAGCAGCCTAAACTACAGGGGGCACGAGCAGTACTTC. Translating gives CASSLNYRGHEQYF.

This clonotype was counted at least ten times. The CDR3 is CASLSGTDTGELFF. The CDR3 DNA reads as TGTGCCAGTCTTTCCGGGACGGACACCGGGGAGCTGTTTTTT. The chain joins TRBV28 to TRBJ2-2; D possibly uses TRBD1 or TRBD2 (5 bases each). CDR3 length: 14 residues. Germline-derived CDR1 and CDR2 are MDHEN and SYDVKM. The V end was cut by 9 bases, the J end by 3 bases, with 14 bases between.

This clonotype was counted at least ten times. The CDR3 region is CSASQGLATQETQYF. In DNA, the CDR3 is TGCAGTGCTAGCCAAGGACTAGCGACGCAAGAGACCCAGTACTTC. The chain uses TRBV20-1 and TRBJ2-5; 9 bases agree with TRBD2. J lost 2 bases, V lost 3 bases, and 7 bases had no gene match. Germline assignment: CDR1 DFQATT and CDR2 SNEGSKA (reference sequence). The CDR3 contains 15 residues.

This clonotype was detected ten times or more. The chain is built from TRBV29-1 and TRBJ2-1; D not resolved. The CDR3 consists of 12 residues. V was clipped by 1 base and J by 10 bases, with 11 bases between them. Germline CDR1 and CDR2: SQVTM and ANQGSEA. The CDR3 coding sequence is TGCAGCGTTGAAGGACTCCCGAAGGAGCAGTTCTTC. Translating gives CSVEGLPKEQFF.